Sequencing of this TCR beta chain was carried out in a study of blood T cell repertoires in COVID-19 (TCRdb year 2020). In the study overall: Samples covering the acute and convalescent phases of COVID-19 were provided by collaborators in the United States, Italy and Spain. The prospective study material was composed of cDNA or gDNA derived from T cells, B-cell-depleted T cells, or PBMCs. Subjects who had been exposed to COVID-19, were actively infected with it, or had recovered from it provided the deeply sampled blood TCRbeta repertoires that made up the dataset. The repertoires were released in a freely available public database intended as a resource for research on the immune response to SARS-CoV-2. The samples were drawn from two sources: the first 160 participants of the ongoing ImmuneRACE study, and about 1,300 subjects contributed by 6 global collaborators. A de-identified subject ID, COVID-19 status, age in years and sex were almost always included in the sample metadata. Where available, HLA class I and class II types were obtained from metadata supplied by the sample provider rather than from assay-based typing.

For this chain, trimming is 4 bases at the V end and 6 bases at the J end, and the number of junction bases without a gene match is 6. Its CDR3 holds 14 amino acids, cysteine through phenylalanine. The retained sequence is limited to the CDR3, 42 bases, with the frame set at the first base. CDR1 and CDR2 are read off the germline V gene as KGHSH and LQKENI. Whole blood was collected in K2EDTA tubes by collaborating institutions according to the institutions' own protocols. Collaborator samples were shipped for TCRbeta analysis as frozen whole blood, isolated PBMCs, or DNA extracted from either sample type. General findings and caveats noted by the study authors: The amount of clinical and demographic metadata varied by source and participant and was provided uncurated.

Regarding this clone: Its binding antigen is unknown. No quality values exist for individual bases; no much larger clone is one base distant.

TCRbeta CDR3 regions were amplified from genomic DNA using the immunoSEQ Assay, a bias-controlled multiplex PCR. The paper's processing steps were these. Within the assay, amplification of reference gene primers was used to estimate how many nucleated cells each sample contained. Sequence reads were collapsed and filtered to measure the absolute abundance of every unique TCRbeta CDR3 rearrangement. Productive Simpson clonality was computed per sample as the square root of Simpson's diversity index over productive rearrangements. In TCRdb, the immuneACCESS table is reduced to in-frame sequences with V and J assigned. These tables do not hold every clone; where another copy was compared, an unresolved V gene accounts for under half, and the others remain unexplained. The V and J calls and clone size are taken from that table; D and trimming were inferred from the DNA. Within this sample are about 160,000 clones, with over 85% of them counted one time only. The ten largest clones represent over 15% of the sample.

Rearrangement joined TRBV18 to TRBJ2-7, and 10 junctional nucleotides match TRBD2. The sample taken for sequencing was peripheral blood. The TCR sequence derives from a man aged 55 to 69 with active or convalescent COVID-19. The base sequence is TGTGCCAGCTCACTGCAGCGGGAGGGCCGCGAGCAGTACTTC. Its protein reads: CASSLQREGREQYF. Here the CDR3 is joined to the reference TRBV18 and TRBJ2-7 genes, and the full variable domain is: NAGVMQNPRHLVRRRGQEARLRCSPMKGHSHVYWYRQLPEEGLKFMVYLQKENIIDESGMPKERFSAEFPKEGPSILRIQQVVRGDSAAYFCASSLQREGREQYFGPGTRLTVT.